The 20 T cell receptor beta chains below come from one sample, sequenced in a study of cytotoxic CD8 clonotypes in ibrutinib-treated CLL. The protocol was immunoSEQ multiplex PCR, while the TCRdb copy is restricted to in-frame clones and leaves out a portion. This table holds approximately 190,000 clones, more than 75% found once. This specimen was PBMCs, taken after 12 months of ibrutinib treatment. The receptor source for this set is a human donor with chronic lymphocytic leukemia.

The chain employs TRBV5-1 and TRBJ1-6; D is undetermined. Germline V gene lookup returns CDR1 SGHRS and CDR2 YFSETQ. V was trimmed by 0 bases and J by 7 bases, leaving 11 bases between them. The CDR3 covers 15 residues. DNA for the CDR3: TGCGCCAGCAGCTTGGAGGTGGATGGGAATTCACCCCTCCACTTT. Amino acid sequence: CASSLEVDGNSPLHF.

The CDR3 loop reads CASSNSFGNDEAFF. The CDR3 bases are TGTGCCAGCAGCAACTCTTTTGGTAATGATGAAGCTTTCTTT. The V and J genes are TRBV7-6 and TRBJ1-1; D is uncertain. The V gene's germline CDR1 is SGHVS and CDR2 FNYEAQ. Trimming took off 5 bases at V and 7 bases at J, with 17 bases between the two ends. The CDR3 sequence is 14 residues long.

The chain joins TRBV6-1 to TRBJ2-3; possibly TRBD2 for D (6 bases). Germline assignment: CDR1 MNHNS and CDR2 SASEGT. The CDR3 consists of 15 residues. Trimming removed 4 bases at V and 7 bases at J, with 18 bases between. CDR3 coding DNA: TGTGCCAGCAGTGTTTCATCGGAGGGGTCGTATACGCAGTATTTT. The encoded protein is CASSVSSEGSYTQYF.

V is TRBV19 and J is TRBJ1-2, with a possible D match to TRBD1 (5 bases). The germline CDR1 and CDR2 sequences are LNHDA and SQIVND (reference sequence). This CDR3 is built from 15 residues. Deletions cut 5 bases from V and 1 base from J, with 14 bases between. The CDR3 bases are TGTGCCAGTAGTTCCTGGGGCGGCTTTAACTATGGCTACACCTTC. Translation gives CASSSWGGFNYGYTF. The full variable domain, with the rest looked up from reference TRBV19 and TRBJ1-2, is DGGITQSPKYLFRKEGQNVTLSCEQNLNHDAMYWYRQDPGQGLRLIYYSQIVNDFQKGDIAEGYSVSREKKESFPLTVTSAQKNPTAFYLCASSSWGGFNYGYTFGSGTRLTVV.

This chain joins TRBV5-6 and TRBJ2-1; 7 nucleotides agree with TRBD2. This CDR3 has 17 amino acids. CDR1 and CDR2 from the germline V gene are SGHDT and YYEEEE. V dropped 2 bases and J dropped 0; count of bases not matched to a gene: 8. The CDR3 bases are TGTGCCAGCAGCTTAGTGAGGGGAGGGACCTCCTACAATGAGCAGTTCTTC. Protein: CASSLVRGGTSYNEQFF.

There are a few counts of this clone. The chain links TRBV5-6 to TRBJ2-5; a possible D gene is TRBD2 (6 bases). CDR3 length: 15 residues. The V end lost 1 base, the J end lost 9 bases, and 19 bases lay between the germline ends. CDR1 and CDR2 (germline): SGHDT, YYEEEE. The CDR3 is CASSLPGEAAAPQYF. The CDR3 bases are TGTGCCAGCAGCTTGCCCGGGGAGGCCGCCGCGCCCCAGTACTTC.

This clone was picked up one time. This chain connects TRBV7-2 to TRBJ1-1, with D hard to call. CDR1 and CDR2 from the germline V gene are SGHTA and FQGNSA. CDR3 size: 11 residues. V lost 5 bases and J 6 bases, leaving 7 bases between the germline ends. CDR3 protein: CASSTESEAFF. The CDR3 DNA is TGTGCCAGCAGCACAGAATCTGAAGCTTTCTTT. The full variable domain, with the rest looked up from reference TRBV7-2 and TRBJ1-1, is GAGVSQSPSNKVTEKGKDVELRCDPISGHTALYWYRQSLGQGLEFLIYFQGNSAPDKSGLPSDRFSAERTGGSVSTLTIQRTQQEDSAVYLCASSTESEAFFGQGTRLTVV.

This rearrangement joins TRBV2 to TRBJ1-6; maybe TRBD1 (6 bases). This CDR3 spans 13 amino acids. Deletions cut 7 bases from V and 7 bases from J, with 11 bases between. Germline CDR1 is SNHLY and CDR2 is FYNNEI. The CDR3 is CASIRGWNSPLHF. The DNA for the CDR3 is TGTGCCAGCATCAGGGGATGGAATTCACCCCTCCACTTT.

This rearrangement joins TRBV14 to TRBJ2-5; a possible D gene is TRBD2 (5 bases). V was trimmed by 5 bases and J by 1 base, leaving 11 bases between them. The CDR3 totals 14 residues. From germline, CDR1 is SGHDN and CDR2 FVKESK. Here the CDR3 reads CASSWTDFQETQYF. CDR3 DNA: TGTGCCAGCAGCTGGACGGACTTCCAAGAGACCCAGTACTTC.

The chain combines TRBV2 with TRBJ2-6; D gene ambiguous. This CDR3 comprises 17 residues. The germline V gene has CDR1 SNHLY and CDR2 FYNNEI. V was shortened by 6 bases and J by 4 bases, with 19 bases between the two germline ends. The CDR3 loop is CASRNRSANIGANVLTF. The CDR3 region has the DNA TGTGCCAGCAGAAACCGGTCGGCGAACATCGGGGCCAACGTCCTGACTTTC.

This clone has a handful of counts. This chain joins TRBV7-9 and TRBJ2-5, with TRBD2 matching 9 bases. Unmatched junction bases numbered 11, after V lost 5 bases and J lost 7 bases. Looked up from germline, CDR1 is SEHNR and CDR2 is FQNEAQ (reference sequence). The CDR3 spans 15 residues. The CDR3 region has the DNA TGTGCCAGCAGCCCCTCTAGCGGGGTCCTCGGGACCCAGTACTTC. It is translated as CASSPSSGVLGTQYF.

The chain joins TRBV6-6 to TRBJ1-2; D unclear. Trimming took 8 bases from V and 6 from J, leaving 16 bases between them. Germline CDR1 and CDR2: MNHNY and SVGAGI (reference sequence). The CDR3 is made up of 13 amino acids. The CDR3 DNA follows: TGTGCCAGCTGGTTTTCGGGAAACGATGGCTACACCTTC. Encoded protein: CASWFSGNDGYTF.

The V call is TRBV6-1, the J call TRBJ2-6; no clear D. This CDR3 is built from 13 residues. Trimming removed 5 bases at V and 4 bases at J, with 6 bases between. Germline CDR1 reads MNHNS; CDR2 reads SASEGT. CDR3 residues: CASSSSGANVLTF. DNA of the CDR3: TGTGCCAGCAGTTCGTCGGGGGCCAACGTCCTGACTTTC.

This chain links TRBV18 with TRBJ2-7; 8 bases map to TRBD2. The V and J ends lost 3 bases and 4 bases, in that order; junction bases with no gene match: 11. This CDR3 region has 16 residues. CDR1 is KGHSH and CDR2 is LQKENI in the germline V gene. This chain's CDR3 is CASSPSRGGRVYEQYF. CDR3 in DNA: TGTGCCAGCTCACCCTCTCGGGGGGGGCGCGTTTACGAGCAGTACTTC.

J is TRBJ2-1 and V is TRBV6-4; 14 nucleotides line up with TRBD2. V gave up 5 bases and J gave up 8 bases; unmatched junction bases: 5. The CDR3 is 15 amino acids. CDR1 is MRHNA, CDR2 SNTAGT, per germline. Here the CDR3 reads CASSRLAGGPDEQFF. DNA of the CDR3: TGTGCCAGCAGTCGACTAGCGGGAGGGCCGGATGAGCAGTTCTTC.

For the CDR3, the DNA is TGTGCCAGCTCACCACCGGGGCGGGGTGGAGAGACCCAGTACTTC. Its protein is CASSPPGRGGETQYF. The chain recombines TRBV18 with TRBJ2-5; D is possibly TRBD2 (6 bases). CDR1 KGHSH and CDR2 LQKENI come from the germline V gene. V was trimmed by 0 bases and J by 4 bases, leaving 12 bases between them. The CDR3 length is 15 residues.

This chain connects TRBV7-2 to TRBJ2-2; D uncertain. Deletions cut 5 bases from V and 4 bases from J, with 14 bases between. Germline V CDR1 and CDR2: SGHTA, FQGNSA. The CDR3 is 15 residues long. In nucleotides, the CDR3 is TGTGCCAGCAGCGTAAGGGCGCTGAGCACCGGGGAGCTGTTTTTT. Protein sequence: CASSVRALSTGELFF.

CDR3 nucleotides: TGTGCCACCAGCAGAGATTCGGGCAGGCCCTATCGCAATCAGCCCCAGCATTTT. Translating it yields CATSRDSGRPYRNQPQHF. The chain has TRBV15 and TRBJ1-5; no clear D gene. The CDR3 length is 18 residues. Germline CDR1 and CDR2: LNHNV and YYDKDF (reference sequence). With 0 bases removed from V and 2 bases from J, the gap between germline ends came to 17 bases.

This sequence joins TRBV21-1 and TRBJ2-3; the table's TRBD2 call for D was not verified on the DNA. TRBV21-1 is noted as a pseudogene. This CDR3 has 15 amino acids. The CDR3 DNA sequence: TGTGCCAGCAGCAAGCGGGGGGGCCTTGGGGATACGCAGTATTTT. Translating gives CASSKRGGLGDTQYF.

The chain links TRBV4-2 to TRBJ1-5, with 10 bases matching TRBD1. V gave up 3 bases and J gave up 7 bases; unmatched junction bases: 6. From germline, CDR1 is LGHNA and CDR2 YNFKEQ. There are 15 residues in the CDR3. CDR3 DNA: TGTGCCAGCAGCCAGAGGGGGACAGGGGACCAGCCCCAGCATTTT. Protein sequence: CASSQRGTGDQPQHF.